This T cell receptor (beta chain) came from a study of blood T cell repertoires in COVID-19 (dated by TCRdb to the early 2020s). In terms of the full investigation: Collaborator samples came from the United States, Italy and Spain and covered acute and convalescent phases of COVID-19. Subjects who had been exposed to COVID-19, were actively infected with it, or had recovered from it provided the deeply sampled blood TCRbeta repertoires that made up the dataset. The material from the prospective study consisted of cDNA or gDNA derived from T cells, B-cell-depleted T cells, or PBMCs. The samples were drawn from the first 160 participants of the ongoing ImmuneRACE study and from 1,254 subjects provided by 6 global collaborators. Where available, HLA class I and class II types were obtained from metadata supplied by the sample provider rather than from assay-based typing. The sample metadata nearly always contained a de-identified subject ID, COVID-19 status, age in years and sex. The repertoires were released in a freely available public database intended as a resource for research on the immune response to SARS-CoV-2.

Reading the germline V gene gives CDR1 SGHDT and CDR2 YYEEEE. There are 19 amino acids in the CDR3, from cysteine to phenylalanine inclusive. Here the CDR3 DNA is all that survives: 57 bases in frame from base 1. Compared with germline, V lacks 0 bases and J lacks 3 bases; bases without a gene match: 16. The immunoSEQ Assay, a bias-controlled multiplex PCR, was used to amplify TCRbeta CDR3 regions from genomic DNA. The source study handled its data this way. Within the assay, amplification of reference gene primers was used to estimate how many nucleated cells each sample contained. To quantify the absolute abundance of each unique TCRbeta CDR3 rearrangement, sequence reads were collapsed and filtered. Productive Simpson clonality was computed per sample as the square root of Simpson's diversity index over productive rearrangements. Not all clones reach the TCRdb copy of this immuneACCESS table, which keeps in-frame sequences only. Checked studies attribute under half of the gap to unresolved V genes and leave the rest unexplained. Clone size and the V and J calls come from that table; the DNA yielded D and trimming. This sample lists 95,000 to 150,000 clones; around 90% were detected once. The ten top clones hold 0.88% of the sample.

The full study reports these points: How much clinical and demographic metadata was included differed by source and by participant, and the metadata was provided uncurated.

The collaborating institutions used their own protocols to collect whole blood in K2EDTA tubes. For TCRbeta analysis, collaborators shipped samples as frozen whole blood, isolated PBMCs, or DNA extracted from either of those sample types. As to this clone: Its antigen remains undetermined. Per-base qualities were not stored, and no clone one base away is much larger.

Sample: peripheral blood. The TCR was taken from a woman aged 50 to 60 with active or convalescent COVID-19. Here the chain combines TRBV5-6 and TRBJ2-5; 8 junctional bases match TRBD1. The sequence in DNA is TGTGCCAGCAGCTTGGTTGCGGACAGGGTCACAACACGGAAAGAGACCCAGTACTTC. It is translated as CASSLVADRVTTRKETQYF.